One sample yielded the 13 T cell receptor beta chains listed below, sequenced in a study of metastatic and nonmetastatic thyroid tumors. TCRdb used MiXCR to call clones anew from the PCR reads. Among around 45,000 clones listed, roughly 3.1% were seen once. No patient received treatment before thyroid surgery. The sequencing sample was made of blood. Receptor source: a female donor with papillary thyroid cancer or a benign thyroid nodule (not recorded which). Some clones in this sample may be carry-over from other donors' samples.

This clone was recorded a few times. The germline gene is not matched at one end of the junction; a read error may be the cause. The gene calls are TRBV24-1 and TRBJ1-5; D remains ambiguous. The CDR3 is made up of 13 amino acids. Germline V gene lookup returns CDR1 KGHDR and CDR2 SFDVKD. CDR3 in amino acids: CVTSDPTDQPQHF. The CDR3 DNA is TGTGTCACCAGTGACCCGACGGATCAGCCCCAGCATTTT.

The table lists this clone with many counts. This may stem from a read error, because a much larger clone lies one nucleotide away. This chain joins TRBV5-1 and TRBJ1-2, with D possibly being TRBD1 (5 bases). The CDR3 spans 11 residues. The germline CDR1 and CDR2 sequences are SGHRS and YFSETQ. The CDR3 spells CTSGDSGGYTF. For the CDR3, the DNA is TGCACCAGCGGAGACAGCGGTGGCTACACCTTC.

This clone was seen many times. V and J are TRBV6-1 and TRBJ2-1; 9 bases fit TRBD1. The V and J ends lost 8 bases and 5 bases, in that order; junction bases with no gene match: 7. There are 14 residues in the CDR3. Germline CDR1 and CDR2: MNHNS and SASEGT. The CDR3 DNA reads TGTGCCAGCCTACGGGACAGGGTCCACAATGAGCAGTTCTTC. Translated: CASLRDRVHNEQFF.

This clone was recorded a few times. The chain has TRBV28 and TRBJ2-1, with TRBD2 matching over 10 bases. There are 15 residues in the CDR3. Germline-derived CDR1 and CDR2 are MDHEN and SYDVKM. V dropped 5 bases and J dropped 9; count of bases not matched to a gene: 10. The CDR3 DNA follows: TGTGCCAGCAGTCCCGCAACTAGCGGGATGGTTGAGCAGTTCTTC. It yields the protein CASSPATSGMVEQFF.

Ten or more counts support this clone. The chain recombines TRBV3-1 with TRBJ2-7, with 8 bases aligning to TRBD2. This CDR3 comprises 15 residues. Germline V gene lookup returns CDR1 LGHDT and CDR2 YNNKEL (reference sequence). V gave up 3 bases and J gave up 0 bases; unmatched junction bases: 4. The CDR3 loop is CASSHTSGSSYEQYF. DNA for the CDR3: TGTGCCAGCAGCCACACTAGCGGCAGCTCCTACGAGCAGTACTTC.

V is TRBV2 and J is TRBJ2-7; 7 bases match TRBD2. This CDR3 contains 10 residues. Germline V gene data show CDR1 as SNHLY and CDR2 as FYNNEI. The V and J ends lost 8 bases and 5 bases, in that order; junction bases with no gene match: 0. CDR3 sequence reads: CASGRDEQYF. CDR3 in DNA: TGTGCCAGCGGGAGGGACGAGCAGTACTTC. Complete variable domain (other parts from reference TRBV2 and TRBJ2-7): EPEVTQTPSHQVTQMGQEVILRCVPISNHLYFYWYRQILGQKVEFLVSFYNNEISEKSEIFDDQFSVERPDGSNFTLKIRSTKLEDSAMYFCASGRDEQYFGPGTRLTVT.

This clone was seen ten or more times. The chain is built from TRBV5-1 and TRBJ1-2; D is perhaps TRBD1 (5 bases). The CDR3 contains 13 residues. CDR1 is SGHRS, CDR2 YFSETQ, per germline. Trimming stripped 0 bases from V and 6 bases from J, with 9 bases between. CDR3 nucleotides: TGCGCCAGCAGCTTGGAAGGGGAACATGGCTACACCTTC. Its translation is CASSLEGEHGYTF.

This clone has just a few counts. The genes are TRBV7-3 and TRBJ1-2; the D gene is possibly TRBD1 (6 bases). CDR1 is SGHTA, CDR2 FQGTGA, per germline. Trimming pared 5 bases from V and 5 bases from J, leaving 12 bases between. CDR3 length equals 13 residues. The CDR3 here is CASSPDRLYGYTF. The CDR3 DNA follows: TGTGCCAGCAGCCCTGACAGGCTTTATGGCTACACCTTC. Together with reference TRBV7-3 and TRBJ1-2, the CDR3 gives the full variable domain: GAGVSQTPSNKVTEKGKYVELRCDPISGHTALYWYRQSLGQGPEFLIYFQGTGAADDSGLPNDRFFAVRPEGSVSTLKIQRTERGDSAVYLCASSPDRLYGYTFGSGTRLTVV.

The rearrangement joins TRBV20-1 to TRBJ2-7; D is possibly TRBD1 or TRBD2 (5 bases each). In germline, CDR1 is DFQATT, CDR2 SNEGSKA (reference sequence). The CDR3 is 12 residues long. The V end was cut by 3 bases, the J end by 2 bases, with 8 bases between. CDR3 nucleotides: TGCAGTGCTAGTGGGACCGCCTACGAGCAGTACTTC. As protein: CSASGTAYEQYF.

This clone has a count of ten or more. J is TRBJ1-4 and V is TRBV15, with 8 bases aligning to TRBD1. This CDR3 has 14 residues. The germline V gene encodes CDR1 LNHNV and CDR2 YYDKDF (reference sequence). The trim removed 3 bases at V and 5 bases at J, leaving 2 bases unmatched. The CDR3 protein is CATSRGQENEKLFF. Written as DNA, the CDR3 is TGTGCCACCAGCAGGGGACAGGAGAATGAAAAACTGTTTTTT.

A few counts support this clone. This rearrangement joins TRBV2 to TRBJ2-1; 7 nucleotides agree with TRBD2. CDR1 and CDR2 (germline): SNHLY, FYNNEI. V was clipped by 6 bases and J by 9 bases; unmatched bases: 14. The CDR3 runs to 15 residues. The CDR3, as DNA: TGTGCCAGCAGCCCCTCGTTGGGGCTAGCGGTTGAGCAGTTCTTC. This translates into CASSPSLGLAVEQFF.

This clone was counted many times. The rearrangement uses TRBV5-8 and TRBJ1-2; D unresolved. The CDR3 is 13 amino acids. The germline V gene has CDR1 SGHTS and CDR2 YDEGEE. Trimming removed 0 bases at V and 2 bases at J, with 5 bases between. The CDR3 reads CASSLVANYGYTF. In DNA, the CDR3 is TGTGCCAGCAGCTTGGTAGCCAACTATGGCTACACCTTC.

This clone was seen repeatedly, ten times or more. The rearrangement joins TRBV7-9 to TRBJ2-1; 7 bases map to TRBD2. CDR1 SEHNR and CDR2 FQNEAQ come from the germline V gene (reference sequence). CDR3 length equals 15 residues. J was trimmed by 5 bases and V by 1 base; bases with no gene match: 5. CDR3 in DNA: TGTGCCAGCAGCTTAGTACTAGCGTCCCACAATGAGCAGTTCTTC. It specifies CASSLVLASHNEQFF.